Below, 32 T cell receptor beta chains from the same sample are listed, as sequenced in a study of T cell responses to AZD1222 COVID-19 vaccine. The assay was immunoSEQ multiplex PCR, and TCRdb's table has in-frame clones only and misses some. The ten most abundant clones cover around 2.4% of a sample with under 150,000 clones. The sample consisted of peripheral blood. All receptors come from an adult in good health.

The rearrangement links TRBV19 to TRBJ1-6; D perhaps matches TRBD1 (6 bases). Germline values: CDR1 LNHDA, CDR2 SQIVND (reference sequence). V was clipped by 3 bases and J by 3 bases, with 6 bases between them. CDR3 length equals 14 residues. The CDR3 DNA is TGTGCCAGTAGTATGACAGGCTATAATTCACCCCTCCACTTT. The encoded protein is CASSMTGYNSPLHF.

The rearrangement joins TRBV28 to TRBJ1-2, with 8 bases fitting TRBD1. The V gene end was trimmed by 5 bases and the J gene end by 5 bases; junction bases not matched to a gene: 7. CDR3 length equals 14 residues. Germline CDR1 is MDHEN and CDR2 is SYDVKM. This CDR3 reads CASSTQGAEYGYTF. The CDR3 DNA is TGTGCCAGCAGTACCCAGGGGGCTGAGTATGGCTACACCTTC.

The chain recombines TRBV3-1 (or the pseudogene TRBV3-2) with TRBJ1-5; D gene unclear. CDR3 size: 12 residues. V gave up 6 bases and J gave up 2 bases, with 5 bases separating them. CDR1 LGHDT and CDR2 YNNKEL come from the germline V gene (reference sequence). As DNA, the CDR3 is TGTGCCAGCAGTCCAGGCAATCAGCCCCAGCATTTT. Translated, it gives CASSPGNQPQHF.

The chain links TRBV7-6 to TRBJ1-6; possibly TRBD1 for D (5 bases). CDR1 and CDR2 (germline): SGHVS, FNYEAQ. This CDR3 region has 14 residues. Trimming left V 1 base short and J 6 bases short, with 7 bases between. The CDR3 DNA is TGTGCCAGCAGCTTAGGACAGCTTAATTCACCCCTCCACTTT. This sequence encodes CASSLGQLNSPLHF.

DNA of the CDR3: TGTGCCAGCAGTCCACAGAGCTCCTACGAGCAGTACTTC. It codes for CASSPQSSYEQYF. The chain carries TRBV6-1 and TRBJ2-7; D gene unclear. CDR3 length: 13 amino acids. Trimming cost V 5 bases and J 0 bases, with 8 bases left between them. Germline CDR1 and CDR2: MNHNS and SASEGT.

The chain has TRBV3-1 (or the pseudogene TRBV3-2) and TRBJ1-4, with D possibly matching TRBD1 (6 bases). V was clipped by 4 bases and J by 11 bases, with 26 bases between them. Germline CDR1 is LGHDT and CDR2 is YNNKEL (reference sequence). This CDR3 is 17 amino acids long. This CDR3 reads CASSPNRAETDKRKLFF. The DNA of the CDR3 is TGTGCCAGCAGCCCAAACAGGGCCGAGACAGATAAGAGGAAACTGTTTTTT.

The chain has TRBV12-3 or TRBV12-4 and TRBJ1-1; D remains unclear. The length of the CDR3 is 13 residues. Trimming shortened V by 6 bases and J by 1 base, and 9 bases separated the two germline ends. CDR3 DNA: TGTGCCAGCAGAGCTTTAGAGAACACTGAAGCTTTCTTT. This translates into CASRALENTEAFF.

The chain uses TRBV7-8 and TRBJ1-1; 10 bases align to TRBD1. The V and J ends lost 5 bases and 0 bases, in that order; junction bases with no gene match: 15. The CDR3 is 19 amino acids. Germline CDR1 SGHVS, CDR2 FQNEAQ. CDR3 residues: CASSVEAGTGVVVNTEAFF. In nucleotides, the CDR3 is TGTGCCAGCAGCGTAGAGGCCGGGACAGGGGTCGTCGTGAACACTGAAGCTTTCTTT.

CDR3 in DNA: TGTGCCAGCAATACAGGCCCGATGGGTGAAGCTTTCTTT. Its translation is CASNTGPMGEAFF. The V gene is TRBV28, the J gene TRBJ1-1; possible D gene TRBD1, 5 bases. V dropped 7 bases and J dropped 7 bases, with 16 bases sitting between them. The CDR3 is 13 amino acids. CDR1 is MDHEN, CDR2 SYDVKM, per germline.

Concerning this clone itself: The junction shows a germline mismatch at one end, possibly a read error. This CDR3 is also generated by other DNA sequences in the sample. The chain joins TRBV6-1 to TRBJ1-5; 8 nucleotides match TRBD1. The CDR3 length is 15 residues. CDR1 MNHNS and CDR2 SASEGT come from the germline V gene. The CDR3 is CASSEDRGLNQPQHF. CDR3 DNA sequence: TGTGCCAGCAGCGAAGACAGGGGCCTCAATCAGCCCCAGCATTTT.

The rearrangement joins TRBV18 to TRBJ2-1, with 8 bases aligning to TRBD2. Germline V gives CDR1 KGHSH, CDR2 LQKENI. V was pared by 8 bases and J by 3 bases, with 6 bases of the junction left unmatched. This CDR3 contains 14 residues. CDR3 nucleotides: TGTGCCAGCGCCCGGGCGGGGGGCTACAATGAGCAGTTCTTC. It codes for CASARAGGYNEQFF. The whole variable domain, remainder taken from reference TRBV18 and TRBJ2-1, is NAGVMQNPRHLVRRRGQEARLRCSPMKGHSHVYWYRQLPEEGLKFMVYLQKENIIDESGMPKERFSAEFPKEGPSILRIQQVVRGDSAAYFCASARAGGYNEQFFGPGTRLTVL.

The gene calls are TRBV5-6 and TRBJ2-7; unclear D gene. The CDR3 covers 13 residues. Germline-derived CDR1 and CDR2 are SGHDT and YYEEEE. Trimming pared 1 base from V and 3 bases from J, leaving 8 bases between. CDR3 DNA: TGTGCCAGCAGCTTGAACAGTATCTACGAGCAGTACTTC. It codes for CASSLNSIYEQYF.

The chain combines TRBV5-1 with TRBJ2-1; 10 bases map to TRBD2. Germline assignment: CDR1 SGHRS and CDR2 YFSETQ. Unmatched junction bases numbered 13, after V lost 5 bases and J lost 5 bases. The CDR3 consists of 17 residues. The CDR3 reads CASSRGVLAGSDNEQFF. In DNA form, the CDR3 reads TGCGCCAGCAGTCGGGGGGTACTAGCGGGGAGTGACAATGAGCAGTTCTTC.

In DNA, the CDR3 is TGTGCCAGCAGCTTGGACACTAGATCGTATGGCTACACCTTC. This sequence encodes CASSLDTRSYGYTF. The V call is TRBV5-4, the J call TRBJ1-2; D gene ambiguous. The CDR3 totals 14 residues. Trimming removed 0 bases from V and 5 bases from J, with 11 bases in between. Germline V lookup: CDR1 SGHNT, CDR2 YYREEE (reference sequence).

J is TRBJ2-1 and V is TRBV7-3; TRBD2 is a possible D gene (7 bases). Between the trimmed V and J ends, which lost 1 base and 6 bases, there was a span of 13 bases. The CDR3 length is 15 residues. Looked up from germline, CDR1 is SGHTA and CDR2 is FQGTGA. CDR3 in amino acids: CASSLRGGTSNEQFF. DNA for the CDR3: TGTGCCAGCAGCTTAAGGGGGGGCACGTCCAATGAGCAGTTCTTC. Filled out from reference TRBV7-3 and TRBJ2-1, the complete variable domain reads GAGVSQTPSNKVTEKGKYVELRCDPISGHTALYWYRQSLGQGPEFLIYFQGTGAADDSGLPNDRFFAVRPEGSVSTLKIQRTERGDSAVYLCASSLRGGTSNEQFFGPGTRLTVL.

The CDR3 DNA follows: TGTGCCAGCAGCACGACAGTGAACACTGAAGCTTTCTTT. Amino acid sequence: CASSTTVNTEAFF. The chain uses TRBV7-9 and TRBJ1-1, with a tentative D call TRBD1 (5 bases). The V gene lost 5 bases and the J gene lost 0 bases, with 7 bases spanning the gap. The germline gives CDR1 SEHNR, CDR2 FQNEAQ (reference sequence). CDR3 length: 13 residues. The full variable domain, completed using reference TRBV7-9 and TRBJ1-1, is DTGVSQNPRHKITKRGQNVTFRCDPISEHNRLYWYRQTLGQGPEFLTYFQNEAQLEKSRLLSDRFSAERPKGSFSTLEIQRTEQGDSAMYLCASSTTVNTEAFFGQGTRLTVV.

The rearrangement links TRBV6-1 to TRBJ1-2; no firm D call. The CDR3 extends over 14 amino acids. Trimming took off 1 base at V and 5 bases at J, with 11 bases between the two ends. In germline, CDR1 is MNHNS, CDR2 SASEGT. CDR3 amino acids: CASSEGGGHYGYTF. CDR3 coding DNA: TGTGCCAGCAGTGAAGGGGGAGGCCATTATGGCTACACCTTC.

J is TRBJ1-3 and V is TRBV5-1; 7 nucleotides line up with TRBD1. The CDR3 covers 18 residues. Germline V gene sequence: CDR1 SGHRS, CDR2 YFSETQ. V shed 0 bases, J shed 0 bases, and the junction held 9 bases outside the gene matches. The CDR3 coding sequence is TGCGCCAGCAGCTTGGGACCGGGACAGAGGTTCTCTGGAAACACCATATATTTT. This gives the protein CASSLGPGQRFSGNTIYF.

The J gene is TRBJ2-3, the V gene TRBV5-5; D is uncertain. V shed 0 bases and J shed 5 bases, with 13 bases lying between them. Germline V gene sequence: CDR1 SGHKS, CDR2 YYEKEE (reference sequence). CDR3 size: 15 residues. CDR3 sequence: CASSLDRVTRDTQYF. In DNA form, the CDR3 reads TGTGCCAGCAGCTTGGACCGGGTGACAAGAGATACGCAGTATTTT.

The genes are TRBV28 and TRBJ2-3; D ambiguous. With 3 bases removed from V and 1 base from J, the gap between germline ends came to 23 bases. Germline V gene lookup returns CDR1 MDHEN and CDR2 SYDVKM. The CDR3 has 19 amino acids. DNA of the CDR3: TGTGCCAGCAGTTTTTACCCTACCGCCGACGGCGGCGGCACAGATACGCAGTATTTT. This translates into CASSFYPTADGGGTDTQYF.

The V gene is TRBV9, the J gene TRBJ2-1, with 7 positions matching TRBD2. This CDR3 has 15 residues. The germline CDR1 and CDR2 sequences are SGDLS and YYNGEE. Trimming removed 3 bases from V and 5 bases from J; junction bases left unmatched: 8. The CDR3 is CASSALPLADNEQFF. The CDR3, as DNA: TGTGCCAGCAGCGCCCTTCCGCTAGCGGACAATGAGCAGTTCTTC.

This chain links TRBV24-1 with TRBJ1-1; TRBD1 matches at 7 bases. Per the germline V gene, CDR1 is KGHDR and CDR2 is SFDVKD. The CDR3 loop spans 15 amino acids. The V and J ends lost 8 bases and 1 base, in that order; junction bases with no gene match: 9. The DNA for the CDR3 is TGTGCCACCATCTCCACCGGGACAGAGAACACTGAAGCTTTCTTT. This sequence encodes CATISTGTENTEAFF.

The gene calls are TRBV19 and TRBJ2-3; D possibly corresponds to TRBD1 (5 bases). The CDR3 covers 13 residues. Germline CDR1 LNHDA, CDR2 SQIVND (reference sequence). Trimming pared 6 bases from V and 4 bases from J, leaving 11 bases between. CDR3 nucleotide sequence: TGTGCCAGTAGGTCCCAGGGCCCAGATACGCAGTATTTT. It specifies CASRSQGPDTQYF. Drawing the rest from reference TRBV19 and TRBJ2-3, the complete variable domain is DGGITQSPKYLFRKEGQNVTLSCEQNLNHDAMYWYRQDPGQGLRLIYYSQIVNDFQKGDIAEGYSVSREKKESFPLTVTSAQKNPTAFYLCASRSQGPDTQYFGPGTRLTVL.

This chain uses TRBV7-2 with TRBJ1-4; 7 bases line up with TRBD1. The germline V gene encodes CDR1 SGHTA and CDR2 FQGNSA. This CDR3 is built from 15 residues. The J segment lost 8 bases and the V segment lost 5 bases, leaving 11 bases of the junction unmatched. CDR3 in DNA: TGTGCCAGCAGCACCCGTACAGGGGAGGGGGAAAAACTGTTTTTT. This codes for CASSTRTGEGEKLFF.

The chain recombines TRBV7-8 with TRBJ1-2; D might be TRBD1 (6 bases). This CDR3 is built from 14 residues. CDR1 and CDR2 from the germline V gene are SGHVS and FQNEAQ. Trimming stripped 1 base from V and 8 bases from J, with 14 bases between. The CDR3: CASSLGGLEHGYTF. The CDR3 DNA reads as TGTGCCAGCAGCTTAGGGGGGCTGGAGCACGGCTACACCTTC.

The chain carries TRBV10-3 and TRBJ2-3; possible D gene TRBD1, 7 bases. Trimming shortened V by 8 bases and J by 2 bases, and 14 bases separated the two germline ends. This CDR3 region has 14 residues. Germline CDR1 reads ENHRY; CDR2 reads SYGVKD. The chain's CDR3 is CAIRGTVITDTQYF. In DNA, the CDR3 is TGTGCCATCCGCGGGACAGTAATCACAGATACGCAGTATTTT.

J is TRBJ2-2 and V is TRBV5-1; TRBD1 matches at 8 bases. CDR1 is SGHRS and CDR2 is YFSETQ in the germline V gene. The CDR3 is 13 amino acids. Losses at the gene ends were 9 bases for V and 1 base for J; bases not matched to a gene: 2. CDR3 residues: CATDRGNTGELFF. For the CDR3, the DNA is TGCGCCACTGACAGGGGGAACACCGGGGAGCTGTTTTTT.

V gene TRBV5-1 combines with J gene TRBJ1-4; the match to TRBD1 covers 9 bases. This CDR3 comprises 13 residues. Trimming cost V 10 bases and J 6 bases; bases outside gene matches: 7. Germline V gene lookup returns CDR1 SGHRS and CDR2 YFSETQ. The CDR3 region is CAPYGTGYEKLFF. The DNA of the CDR3 is TGCGCCCCATACGGGACAGGGTATGAAAAACTGTTTTTT.

The chain uses TRBV27 and TRBJ1-5; 10 nucleotides match TRBD1. The CDR3 runs 15 residues. After removal of 6 bases from V and 6 bases from J, the junction contained 8 bases not matched to a gene. In germline, CDR1 is MNHEY, CDR2 SMNVEV (reference sequence). The CDR3 loop reads CASSHGTGEAQPQHF. DNA for the CDR3: TGTGCCAGCAGCCACGGGACAGGGGAGGCTCAGCCCCAGCATTTT.

The chain employs TRBV30 and TRBJ1-4; weak D call: TRBD1 (5 bases). V gave up 0 bases and J gave up 0 bases, with 8 bases separating them. Germline V gene data show CDR1 as GTSNPN and CDR2 as SVGIG (reference sequence). There are 15 residues in the CDR3. CDR3: CAWSVGQATNEKLFF. CDR3 DNA sequence: TGTGCCTGGAGTGTGGGGCAGGCAACTAATGAAAAACTGTTTTTT.

This chain connects TRBV12-3 or TRBV12-4 to TRBJ1-2; D call uncertain. V was cut by 7 bases and J by 7 bases, with 16 bases left in between. The CDR3 sequence is 13 residues long. Here the CDR3 reads CASTQHGGSGYTF. CDR3 in DNA: TGTGCCAGCACCCAACACGGCGGGAGTGGCTACACCTTC.

V usage is TRBV5-6 and J usage is TRBJ1-4; a weak D match, TRBD1 (5 bases). The CDR3 consists of 15 residues. Germline values: CDR1 SGHDT, CDR2 YYEEEE. Trimming removed 4 bases from V and 4 bases from J, with 14 bases in between. The CDR3 spells CASSQAQGLNEKLFF. CDR3 bases: TGTGCCAGCAGCCAAGCGCAGGGCCTTAATGAAAAACTGTTTTTT.